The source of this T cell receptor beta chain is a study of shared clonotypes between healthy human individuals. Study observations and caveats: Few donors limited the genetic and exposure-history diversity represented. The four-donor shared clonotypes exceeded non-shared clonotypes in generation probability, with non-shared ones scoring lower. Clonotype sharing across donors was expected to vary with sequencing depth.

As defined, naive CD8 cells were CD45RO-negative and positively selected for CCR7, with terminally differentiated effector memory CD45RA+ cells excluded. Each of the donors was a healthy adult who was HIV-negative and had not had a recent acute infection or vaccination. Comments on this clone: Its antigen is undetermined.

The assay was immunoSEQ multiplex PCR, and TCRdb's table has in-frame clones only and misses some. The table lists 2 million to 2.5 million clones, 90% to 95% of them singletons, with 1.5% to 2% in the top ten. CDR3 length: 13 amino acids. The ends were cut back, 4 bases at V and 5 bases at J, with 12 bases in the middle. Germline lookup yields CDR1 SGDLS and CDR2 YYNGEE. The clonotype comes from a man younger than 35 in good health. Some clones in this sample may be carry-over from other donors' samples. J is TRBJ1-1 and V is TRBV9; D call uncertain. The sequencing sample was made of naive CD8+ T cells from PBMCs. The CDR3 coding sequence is TGTGCCAGCAGCATCGGTCTGGGGACTGAAGCTTTCTTT. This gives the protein CASSIGLGTEAFF.